The present T cell receptor beta chain was sequenced within a study of T cell changes during pregnancy in multiple sclerosis. TCRdb's table, derived via immunoSEQ multiplex PCR, lists solely in-frame clones and lacks some. This table has under 65,000 clones, 75% to 95% appearing once. With V trimmed by 6 bases and J by 9 bases, 10 bases remained unmatched. Germline V CDR1 and CDR2: MNHEY, SVGAGI. The CDR3 is 14 amino acids. This clone has more than one count but fewer than ten. The source of this sequence is a female donor in good health, enrolled as a control in a pregnancy study. The sample consisted of peripheral blood, taken after pregnancy. The chain recombines TRBV6-5 with TRBJ2-4; 8 bases agree with TRBD1. The CDR3 region is CASSKTGARAIQYF. The CDR3 DNA reads as TGTGCCAGCAGCAAGACAGGGGCTCGGGCCATTCAGTACTTC.